The source of this T cell receptor (beta chain) is a study of radiation and T cells in renal cell carcinoma. Germline V gene lookup returns CDR1 SGHTA and CDR2 FQGNSA. This CDR3 is built from 17 residues. Trimming cost V 7 bases and J 2 bases; bases outside gene matches: 14. Time point described: blood 4 weeks post-SBRT, at nephrectomy. Treatment of the sample: 15 Gy SBRT to primary tumor, nephrectomy 4 weeks later. Some clones are missing from TCRdb's copy, which holds only in-frame ones; the method was immunoSEQ multiplex PCR. This sample has over 120,000 clones, with approximately 86% found just once.

The sample here was blood, taken from a patient whose treatment included radiotherapy and nephrectomy. V is TRBV7-2 and J is TRBJ2-1; 7 nucleotides match TRBD2. The TCR sequence derives from a woman between 50 and 59 years old with renal cell carcinoma. The CDR3 DNA reads as TGTGCCAGCACCCTTGACTACGCGGGGGTAACCTACAATGAGCAGTTCTTC. Its translation: CASTLDYAGVTYNEQFF. Variable domain in full (rest from reference TRBV7-2 and TRBJ2-1): GAGVSQSPSNKVTEKGKDVELRCDPISGHTALYWYRQSLGQGLEFLIYFQGNSAPDKSGLPSDRFSAERTGGSVSTLTIQRTQQEDSAVYLCASTLDYAGVTYNEQFFGPGTRLTVL.